The 20 T cell receptor beta chains given below trace back to one sample, sequenced in a study of T cells in Graves' hyperthyroidism and ophthalmopathy. RNA transcripts were the template for amplifying TCR beta CDR3 regions. The HTBI set primed first-round TCR CDR3 RT-PCR. TCRdb analysed the multiplex PCR reads with MiXCR anew, one entry per CDR3 protein. The sample yields a few hundred thousand distinct CDR3 sequences, 35% to 55% seen once. The sequenced material came from peripheral blood or thyroid tissue (not recorded which). Receptors were obtained from an adult woman with Graves' disease, either hyperthyroidism or ophthalmopathy (not recorded which).

This clonotype was observed at least ten times. The rearrangement joins TRBV12-3 or TRBV12-4 to TRBJ2-7; TRBD1 agrees at 8 bases. The J segment lost 3 bases and the V segment lost 7 bases, leaving 11 bases of the junction unmatched. The CDR3 runs to 15 residues. In nucleotides, the CDR3 is TGTGCCAGCAATCGCCAGGGGGCGAAAGGCTACGAGCAGTACTTC. Translated, it gives CASNRQGAKGYEQYF.

The V call is TRBV24-1, the J call TRBJ2-7; possibly TRBD2 for D (6 bases). This CDR3 comprises 14 residues. Deletions cut 1 base from V and 1 base from J, with 7 bases between. The germline V gene has CDR1 KGHDR and CDR2 SFDVKD. The CDR3 loop is CATSDFGGSYEQYF. The CDR3 DNA sequence: TGTGCCACCAGTGATTTCGGAGGGTCCTACGAGCAGTACTTC.

The CDR3 DNA reads TGTGCCACCAGCAGAGATGGGCCTAGCGGGATCATCAAGGATGAGCAGTTCTTC. Translation gives CATSRDGPSGIIKDEQFF. The rearrangement links TRBV15 to TRBJ2-1; the match to TRBD2 covers 9 bases. CDR3 size: 18 residues. CDR1 and CDR2 from the germline V gene are LNHNV and YYDKDF (reference sequence). Germline trimming cut 0 bases from V and 8 bases from J; bases unmatched to any gene: 14. The full variable domain, completed using reference TRBV15 and TRBJ2-1, is DAMVIQNPRYQVTQFGKPVTLSCSQTLNHNVMYWYQQKSSQAPKLLFHYYDKDFNNEADTPDNFQSRRPNTSFCFLDIRSPGLGDTAMYLCATSRDGPSGIIKDEQFFGPGTRLTVL.

The chain carries TRBV12-3 or TRBV12-4 and TRBJ1-6; possible D gene TRBD1, 6 bases. The CDR3 loop spans 13 amino acids. The V end lost 7 bases, the J end lost 8 bases, and 12 bases lay between the germline ends. The CDR3 is CASTPNRDSPLHF. The CDR3, as DNA: TGTGCCAGCACTCCGAACAGGGATTCACCCCTCCACTTT.

The V gene is TRBV19, the J gene TRBJ2-7; D not certain. The germline gives CDR1 LNHDA, CDR2 SQIVND (reference sequence). The CDR3 sequence is 14 residues long. V shed 3 bases and J shed 0 bases, with 9 bases lying between them. For the CDR3, the DNA is TGTGCCAGTAGTATCGGCGGCATCTCCTACGAGCAGTACTTC. Amino acid sequence: CASSIGGISYEQYF.

This clonotype was found many times. The chain carries TRBV11-2 and TRBJ1-1; 8 nucleotides agree with TRBD1. The ends lost 2 bases at V and 1 base at J; junction bases unmatched: 3. The V gene's germline CDR1 is SGHAT and CDR2 FQNNGV. The CDR3 is made up of 15 amino acids. This CDR3 reads CASSLPGTGNTEAFF. Here the CDR3 DNA reads TGTGCCAGCAGCTTACCCGGGACAGGGAACACTGAAGCTTTCTTT. Using reference TRBV11-2 and TRBJ1-1 for the parts outside the CDR3, the full variable domain is EAGVAQSPRYKIIEKRQSVAFWCNPISGHATLYWYQQILGQGPKLLIQFQNNGVVDDSQLPKDRFSAERLKGVDSTLKIQPAKLEDSAVYLCASSLPGTGNTEAFFGQGTRLTVV.

This clonotype was picked up many times. The chain joins TRBV20-1 to TRBJ2-7; 8 bases are a match to TRBD1. The length of the CDR3 is 14 residues. Germline CDR1 DFQATT, CDR2 SNEGSKA (reference sequence). V lost 6 bases and J lost 7; bases outside the gene matches: 14. The CDR3 loop reads CSATNQGALREQYF. The CDR3 bases are TGCAGTGCCACCAACCAGGGGGCGCTTAGGGAGCAGTACTTC.

This clonotype was recorded at least ten times. The chain has TRBV5-1 and TRBJ2-7, with D perhaps matching TRBD1 or TRBD2 (5 bases each). V gave up 3 bases and J gave up 6 bases, with 19 bases separating them. Germline CDR1 and CDR2: SGHRS and YFSETQ. The CDR3 covers 15 residues. Here the CDR3 reads CASSSEPDTAGEQYF. The CDR3 bases are TGCGCCAGCAGCTCGGAACCGGACACGGCGGGCGAGCAGTACTTC.

This clonotype came up many times. This chain connects TRBV11-3 to TRBJ2-2, with D uncertain. There are 13 residues in the CDR3. V lost 0 bases and J 4 bases, leaving 3 bases between the germline ends. Germline assignment: CDR1 SGHNT and CDR2 YENEEA. CDR3 sequence (DNA): TGTGCCAGCAGCTTAGATATCACCGGGGAGCTGTTTTTT. Translated, it gives CASSLDITGELFF.

V is TRBV10-3 and J is TRBJ2-7; 7 bases fit TRBD2. CDR1 is ENHRY and CDR2 is SYGVKD in the germline V gene. The CDR3 extends over 13 amino acids. V gave up 6 bases and J gave up 6 bases; unmatched junction bases: 8. The CDR3, as DNA: TGTGCCATCAGGGGGGAGGGTTCGGCCGAGCAGTACTTC. Amino acid sequence: CAIRGEGSAEQYF.

The chain combines TRBV29-1 with TRBJ2-2; D uncertain. This CDR3 contains 12 residues. The V and J ends lost 3 bases and 7 bases respectively, with 9 bases between them. Germline CDR1 is SQVTM and CDR2 is ANQGSEA. The CDR3 DNA reads as TGCAGCGTTGATCACGGGCGCGGGGAGCTGTTTTTT. Amino acids: CSVDHGRGELFF.

In its sample, this clonotype was seen once. The chain couples TRBV6-8 to TRBJ2-5, with a possible D match to TRBD1 (6 bases). V was clipped by 11 bases and J by 5 bases, with 21 bases between them. Germline assignment: CDR1 MNHGY and CDR2 SAAAGT. The CDR3 consists of 14 residues. The CDR3 DNA sequence: TGTGCCTCGCCCCAATCTACAGGGCCTGAGACCCAGTACTTC. Translated: CASPQSTGPETQYF.

This clonotype appeared many times. V usage is TRBV11-2 and J usage is TRBJ1-1, with D possibly matching TRBD1 (5 bases). Germline CDR1 and CDR2: SGHAT and FQNNGV. The CDR3 spans 14 residues. The V end lost 1 base, the J end lost 6 bases, and 12 bases lay between the germline ends. The CDR3 region is CASSLGGEASEAFF. CDR3 coding DNA: TGTGCCAGCAGCTTAGGGGGGGAGGCGTCTGAAGCTTTCTTT.

The chain has TRBV24-1 and TRBJ1-4, with TRBD1 identical over 8 bases. The CDR3 sequence is 14 residues long. Germline assignment: CDR1 KGHDR and CDR2 SFDVKD. V lost 6 bases, J lost 7 bases, and 6 bases stayed unmatched. CDR3 region: CATSLTGTGEKLFF. CDR3 DNA: TGTGCCACCAGTTTGACAGGGACAGGTGAAAAACTGTTTTTT.

The CDR3 reads CSVDIAGAYEQYF. The CDR3 nucleotides read TGCAGCGTTGATATAGCGGGAGCCTACGAGCAGTACTTC. The chain has TRBV29-1 and TRBJ2-7; 9 bases are shared with TRBD2. CDR1 is SQVTM and CDR2 is ANQGSEA in the germline V gene. The CDR3 has 13 residues. Losses at the gene ends were 3 bases for V and 2 bases for J; bases not matched to a gene: 2.

The rearrangement links TRBV2 to TRBJ2-4; no firm D call. The CDR3 is 15 amino acids. Trimming removed 7 bases at V and 0 bases at J, with 13 bases between. The germline gives CDR1 SNHLY, CDR2 FYNNEI. Here the CDR3 DNA reads TGTGCCAGCACCCGGCTCGGTCTAGCCAAAAACATTCAGTACTTC. Encoded protein: CASTRLGLAKNIQYF.

The sample holds a few counts of this clonotype. This chain uses TRBV5-4 with TRBJ2-5, with D tentatively TRBD1 (6 bases). Germline V gives CDR1 SGHNT, CDR2 YYREEE (reference sequence). Trimming shortened V by 2 bases and J by 5 bases, and 16 bases separated the two germline ends. CDR3 length equals 15 residues. CDR3 residues: CASSFLPGHGETQYF. The CDR3 DNA sequence: TGTGCCAGCAGCTTCCTACCGGGACATGGGGAGACCCAGTACTTC.

The table lists this clonotype with many counts. V usage is TRBV2 and J usage is TRBJ1-3; D may be TRBD1 (5 bases). Trimming cost V 2 bases and J 0 bases, with 11 bases left between them. The CDR3 spans 16 residues. CDR1 SNHLY and CDR2 FYNNEI come from the germline V gene. The CDR3 bases are TGTGCCAGCAGTGAAAGACAGTTAAGCTCTGGAAACACCATATATTTT. Translation gives CASSERQLSSGNTIYF.

At least ten counts were recorded for this clonotype. The chain recombines TRBV12-3 or TRBV12-4 with TRBJ2-7; 9 bases match TRBD1. This CDR3 is built from 13 residues. Trimming at V came to 6 bases and at J to 3 bases, leaving 3 bases not matched to a gene. Here the CDR3 reads CASRGTGIYEQYF. The CDR3 region has the DNA TGTGCCAGCAGGGGGACAGGGATCTACGAGCAGTACTTC.

The CDR3 nucleotides are TGTGCCATCAGTGAGGAGGGGATGATGGAGACCCGCTATTCACCCCTCCACTTT. Translating it yields CAISEEGMMETRYSPLHF. This chain joins TRBV10-3 and TRBJ1-6, with D possibly matching TRBD1 (5 bases). The germline V gene encodes CDR1 ENHRY and CDR2 SYGVKD. Trimming took 2 bases from V and 8 from J, leaving 22 bases between them. The CDR3 extends over 18 amino acids.